These 8 T cell receptor beta chains originate from one sample sequenced in a study of blood T cells in healthy people across ages. With a J-beta primer mix and a sample-barcoded 5' primer, a second PCR ran about 7 to 12 cycles. TCRdb redid the calling of the 5' RACE reads with MiXCR, one entry per CDR3 protein. This sample yields approximately 810,000 distinct CDR3 sequences, of which under 30% are seen a single time; roughly a sixth belongs to the top ten. The sequenced sample was blood. These receptor sequences come from a woman aged 80 or older in good health.

Note on this clonotype: A read error is possible here, since a much larger clone lies one base away. This chain uses TRBV2 with TRBJ2-3, with D tentatively TRBD2 (5 bases). Per the germline V gene, CDR1 is SNHLY and CDR2 is FYNNEI. This CDR3 is 13 amino acids long. CDR3 loop: CARAKAWGDAQYF. CDR3 in DNA: TGTGCCAGGGCAAAGGCTTGGGGAGATGCGCAGTATTTT.

This clonotype was observed a single time. The chain combines TRBV6-1 with TRBJ1-6, with TRBD1 as a possible D gene (5 bases). CDR1 is MNHNS and CDR2 is SASEGT in the germline V gene. This CDR3 is built from 18 residues. Trimming shortened V by 6 bases and J by 9 bases, and 27 bases separated the two germline ends. This CDR3 is CASSPGPGTRRAGSPLHF. The CDR3 DNA reads as TGTGCCAGCAGCCCCGGACCCGGGACCAGGAGGGCGGGTTCACCCCTCCACTTT.

Many counts were recorded for this clonotype. This clone may be a read error of a much larger clone one base away. V gene TRBV4-2 combines with J gene TRBJ2-7; D is uncertain. Germline V gene lookup returns CDR1 LGHNA and CDR2 YNFKEQ. With 2 bases removed from V and 7 bases from J, the gap between germline ends came to 9 bases. The CDR3 totals 12 residues. CDR3 bases: TGTGCCAGCAGCCAAAGTGACAATGAGCAGTACTTC. Protein product: CASSQSDNEQYF.

This chain uses TRBV6-2 or TRBV6-3 with TRBJ2-2; TRBD2 matches at 8 bases. The CDR3 is 17 amino acids. The germline V gene encodes CDR1 MNHEY and CDR2 SVGEGT. The V gene end was trimmed by 2 bases and the J gene end by 0 bases; junction bases not matched to a gene: 5. In DNA, the CDR3 is TGTGCCAGCAGTTACCGAGCGGGGGCCGCGAACACCGGGGAGCTGTTTTTT. This sequence encodes CASSYRAGAANTGELFF.

On this clonotype itself: A read error may produce the germline difference seen at one junction end. The chain has TRBV7-9 and TRBJ2-5; D may be TRBD1 (5 bases). The CDR3 extends over 15 amino acids. Germline loops: CDR1 SEHNR, CDR2 FQNEAQ (reference sequence). Here the CDR3 reads CASSSSRQYQETQDF. DNA of the CDR3: TGTGCCAGCAGCTCCAGCCGACAGTACCAAGAGACCCAGGACTTC.

This clonotype was seen at least ten times. The chain employs TRBV5-1 and TRBJ2-5; D gene uncertain. CDR1 and CDR2 from the germline V gene are SGHRS and YFSETQ. The CDR3 is 13 residues long. V lost 4 bases, J lost 0 bases, and 7 bases lay in between. CDR3: CASSDGHQETQYF. CDR3 DNA: TGCGCCAGCAGCGACGGACACCAAGAGACCCAGTACTTC.

In its sample, this clonotype was seen many times. The CDR3 bases are TGTGCCAGCAGTAGGGCCCTTGAGCAGTTCTTC. Residues: CASSRALEQFF. This sequence joins TRBV7-2 and TRBJ2-1; D remains ambiguous. CDR1 SGHTA and CDR2 FQGNSA come from the germline V gene. There are 11 residues in the CDR3. The V end was cut by 6 bases, the J end by 9 bases, with 9 bases between. Combining the CDR3 with reference TRBV7-2 and TRBJ2-1 gives the whole variable domain GAGVSQSPSNKVTEKGKDVELRCDPISGHTALYWYRQSLGQGLEFLIYFQGNSAPDKSGLPSDRFSAERTGGSVSTLTIQRTQQEDSAVYLCASSRALEQFFGPGTRLTVL.

This clonotype was seen a handful of times. The junction departs from germline at one end; a sequencing error may be responsible. The chain employs TRBV7-2 and TRBJ2-7; 9 bases line up with TRBD2. CDR1 is SGHTA and CDR2 is FQGNSA in the germline V gene. The CDR3 covers 17 residues. The CDR3 region is CASSLVSGGRLGNEQYF. The CDR3 bases are TGCGCCAGCAGCTTAGTTAGCGGGGGAAGGTTAGGTAATGAGCAGTACTTC.